This TCR beta chain was captured in a study of a mutant IDH1 vaccine in newly diagnosed glioma (dated by TCRdb to the early 2020s). About the investigation overall: Vaccination was initiated 4-6 weeks after radiotherapy alone, or concurrently with temozolomide cycles in the chemotherapy-containing groups. The approximately 29 treated patients were around 62% male and around 40% female, with a mean age of about 43 years. Prior to enrollment, patients had been given standard therapy consisting of radiotherapy alone, temozolomide alone, or radiochemotherapy with temozolomide, with the combination given to most patients. Visit V12 was the week-35 safety follow-up and visit V13 was the week-47 end of study. Peripheral blood was drawn at six visits: V03 (baseline), V05, V07, V10, V12 and V13. Longitudinal TCRB deep sequencing was performed for 20 to 30 treated patients wherever samples were available for exploratory analyses. Overall study outcomes, separate from this receptor: Selection of PBMC samples for TCRB deep sequencing was based on availability. It was noted by the authors that analyses of patient blood samples could not be reproduced owing to sample limitations. Across multiple MHC alleles, vaccine-induced immune responses were seen in around 94% of patients. Pseudoprogression appeared unrelated to alterations in the top peripheral T cell clonotypes detected by TCRB sequencing.

On this clone itself: Its target antigen remains unknown. Qualities for individual bases were not recorded, and no much larger clone is one base off.

The V and J ends are trimmed by 7 bases and 5 bases, leaving 9 bases between them. The CDR3, from cysteine to phenylalanine, totals 11 residues. Only CDR3 DNA remains: 33 bases, in frame from the first base. Per the germline V gene, SGHAT is the CDR1 and FQNNGV is the CDR2. Libraries were prepared through the immunoSEQ multiplex PCR assay. Rearranged TCR beta chain sequences were amplified using the hsTCRB Kit according to the manufacturer's protocol. An Illumina MiSeq was used to sequence the TCRB libraries. In the paper's pipeline: The kit vendor's proprietary platform handled demultiplexing, trimming and gene mapping. TCRdb holds this immuneACCESS table with in-frame rearrangements only. Some clones are missing; in checked studies, unresolved V genes explain under half, and the rest has no known cause. Clone size and V and J calls were adopted from that table, with D and trimming inferred from the DNA. The sample contains 69,000 or so clones, around 90% of them found a single time. The ten largest clones add up to approximately 2% of the sample.

The time point label here, explained by the study, means: week 35, safety follow-up. Every vaccine dose consisted of 300 ug of a 20-mer mutant IDH1 peptide in Montanide, administered subcutaneously together with topical imiquimod. Patients were given eight vaccinations, in weeks 1, 3, 5, 7, 11, 15, 19 and 23, which matched visits V03 through V10. Newly diagnosed WHO grade 3 or 4 IDH1-mutant astrocytomas showing loss of nuclear ATRX were present in the donors. The samples were drawn from NOA16, a multicentre, single-arm, open-label phase I trial in Germany that tested a mutant IDH1 peptide vaccine in humans for the first time. Genomic DNA for TCRB sequencing was isolated from EDTA blood with the DNeasy Blood and Tissue Kit.

The sample was PBMCs, taken from a glioma patient whose treatment included an IDH1 peptide vaccine. The V and J segments used are TRBV11-2 and TRBJ2-7; no D segment can be confidently identified. This sequence was found in a man younger than 45 with glioma. The nucleotide sequence reads as follows: TGTGCCAGCAACCCCGGCCACGAGCAGTACTTC. Translated, this is CASNPGHEQYF.